These 7 T cell receptor beta chains originate from one sample sequenced in a study of shared clonotypes between healthy human individuals (TCRdb year 2020). Library preparation was by the immunoSEQ multiplex PCR assay. This is the immuneACCESS table as TCRdb keeps it, with only in-frame sequences that have V and J called. A part of the clones is gone; compared with another copy, unresolved V genes explain less than half, and the rest is unexplained. The table for this sample lists 2 million or so clones; over 85% of them were counted only once. Of the sample, around 1.1% falls within the top ten clones. CD8 naive samples were CD45RO-negative cells positively selected for CCR7, giving a CD45RA+CCR7+ population that excluded TemRA cells. Sequencing was carried out using naive CD8+ T cells sorted from blood. In light of the paper, this sample's cell subset or site label describes: CD45RA+CCR7+. These receptors originate from a man aged 18 to 29 in good health.

Concerning this clone itself: The sample contains more than one DNA sequence encoding this CDR3. The chain has TRBV5-4 and TRBJ2-7, with D perhaps TRBD1 (6 bases). Trimming stripped 5 bases from V and 4 bases from J, with 13 bases between. Germline assignment: CDR1 SGHNT and CDR2 YYREEE (reference sequence). The CDR3 totals 13 residues. The CDR3 DNA sequence: TGTGCCAGCAGTCCCGGGACAACTTACGAGCAGTACTTC. This encodes CASSPGTTYEQYF. The full variable domain, its missing parts supplied by reference TRBV5-4 and TRBJ2-7, is ETGVTQSPTHLIKTRGQQVTLRCSSQSGHNTVSWYQQALGQGPQFIFQYYREEENGRGNFPPRFSGLQFPNYSSELNVNALELDDSALYLCASSPGTTYEQYFGPGTRLTVT.

This chain joins TRBV28 and TRBJ2-5; D is ambiguous. The CDR3 runs to 14 residues. Looked up from germline, CDR1 is MDHEN and CDR2 is SYDVKM. The germline V and J ends were trimmed by 4 bases and 3 bases, with 12 bases remaining between them. The CDR3 loop reads CASSWGTDKETQYF. CDR3 coding DNA: TGTGCCAGCAGTTGGGGTACAGATAAAGAGACCCAGTACTTC.

The V and J genes are TRBV5-1 and TRBJ1-4; 10 nucleotides match TRBD1. The germline CDR1 and CDR2 sequences are SGHRS and YFSETQ. J was trimmed by 3 bases and V by 4 bases; bases with no gene match: 6. The CDR3 has 16 amino acids. CDR3 DNA sequence: TGCGCCAGCAGCGAACGGGACAGGGGAGCTAATGAAAAACTGTTTTTT. Protein sequence: CASSERDRGANEKLFF.

This clone was seen more than once but under ten times. The chain has TRBV7-9 and TRBJ1-2; D remains unclear. The CDR3 has 14 residues. The germline gives CDR1 SEHNR, CDR2 FQNEAQ (reference sequence). V gave up 1 base and J gave up 9 bases, with 15 bases separating them. DNA of the CDR3: TGTGCCAGCAGCTTAGGAGGCTTTGGATACAGCTACACCTTC. As protein: CASSLGGFGYSYTF.

In regard to this clone: The same CDR3 is also encoded by other DNA sequences in this sample. This chain uses TRBV7-9 with TRBJ2-5; tentatively, D is TRBD2 (5 bases). Germline V gene lookup returns CDR1 SEHNR and CDR2 FQNEAQ (reference sequence). The CDR3 has 14 residues. V lost 2 bases and J lost 5, with 12 bases in between. CDR3 DNA sequence: TGTGCCAGCAGCTTAAGGCCCGGCGGGGAGACCCAGTACTTC. Translation gives CASSLRPGGETQYF.

The chain uses TRBV5-1 and TRBJ2-1; 11 positions match TRBD1. Germline loops: CDR1 SGHRS, CDR2 YFSETQ. The CDR3 totals 16 residues. Trimming removed 0 bases from V and 8 bases from J; junction bases left unmatched: 7. CDR3: CASSLVRTGGAYEQFF. The DNA for the CDR3 is TGCGCCAGCAGCTTGGTGAGGACAGGGGGCGCCTATGAGCAGTTCTTC.

As regards this clone: At one boundary the junction diverges from the germline segment, which might be a read error. This chain links TRBV13 with TRBJ1-2, with 11 positions matching TRBD1. Germline V gives CDR1 PRHDT, CDR2 FYEKMQ (reference sequence). CDR3 length: 19 residues. CDR3 in amino acids: CASSPYGQGAPVANYGYTF. CDR3 DNA sequence: TGTGCCAGCAGCCCCTACGGACAGGGGGCGCCGGTGGCCAACTATGGCTACACTTTC.